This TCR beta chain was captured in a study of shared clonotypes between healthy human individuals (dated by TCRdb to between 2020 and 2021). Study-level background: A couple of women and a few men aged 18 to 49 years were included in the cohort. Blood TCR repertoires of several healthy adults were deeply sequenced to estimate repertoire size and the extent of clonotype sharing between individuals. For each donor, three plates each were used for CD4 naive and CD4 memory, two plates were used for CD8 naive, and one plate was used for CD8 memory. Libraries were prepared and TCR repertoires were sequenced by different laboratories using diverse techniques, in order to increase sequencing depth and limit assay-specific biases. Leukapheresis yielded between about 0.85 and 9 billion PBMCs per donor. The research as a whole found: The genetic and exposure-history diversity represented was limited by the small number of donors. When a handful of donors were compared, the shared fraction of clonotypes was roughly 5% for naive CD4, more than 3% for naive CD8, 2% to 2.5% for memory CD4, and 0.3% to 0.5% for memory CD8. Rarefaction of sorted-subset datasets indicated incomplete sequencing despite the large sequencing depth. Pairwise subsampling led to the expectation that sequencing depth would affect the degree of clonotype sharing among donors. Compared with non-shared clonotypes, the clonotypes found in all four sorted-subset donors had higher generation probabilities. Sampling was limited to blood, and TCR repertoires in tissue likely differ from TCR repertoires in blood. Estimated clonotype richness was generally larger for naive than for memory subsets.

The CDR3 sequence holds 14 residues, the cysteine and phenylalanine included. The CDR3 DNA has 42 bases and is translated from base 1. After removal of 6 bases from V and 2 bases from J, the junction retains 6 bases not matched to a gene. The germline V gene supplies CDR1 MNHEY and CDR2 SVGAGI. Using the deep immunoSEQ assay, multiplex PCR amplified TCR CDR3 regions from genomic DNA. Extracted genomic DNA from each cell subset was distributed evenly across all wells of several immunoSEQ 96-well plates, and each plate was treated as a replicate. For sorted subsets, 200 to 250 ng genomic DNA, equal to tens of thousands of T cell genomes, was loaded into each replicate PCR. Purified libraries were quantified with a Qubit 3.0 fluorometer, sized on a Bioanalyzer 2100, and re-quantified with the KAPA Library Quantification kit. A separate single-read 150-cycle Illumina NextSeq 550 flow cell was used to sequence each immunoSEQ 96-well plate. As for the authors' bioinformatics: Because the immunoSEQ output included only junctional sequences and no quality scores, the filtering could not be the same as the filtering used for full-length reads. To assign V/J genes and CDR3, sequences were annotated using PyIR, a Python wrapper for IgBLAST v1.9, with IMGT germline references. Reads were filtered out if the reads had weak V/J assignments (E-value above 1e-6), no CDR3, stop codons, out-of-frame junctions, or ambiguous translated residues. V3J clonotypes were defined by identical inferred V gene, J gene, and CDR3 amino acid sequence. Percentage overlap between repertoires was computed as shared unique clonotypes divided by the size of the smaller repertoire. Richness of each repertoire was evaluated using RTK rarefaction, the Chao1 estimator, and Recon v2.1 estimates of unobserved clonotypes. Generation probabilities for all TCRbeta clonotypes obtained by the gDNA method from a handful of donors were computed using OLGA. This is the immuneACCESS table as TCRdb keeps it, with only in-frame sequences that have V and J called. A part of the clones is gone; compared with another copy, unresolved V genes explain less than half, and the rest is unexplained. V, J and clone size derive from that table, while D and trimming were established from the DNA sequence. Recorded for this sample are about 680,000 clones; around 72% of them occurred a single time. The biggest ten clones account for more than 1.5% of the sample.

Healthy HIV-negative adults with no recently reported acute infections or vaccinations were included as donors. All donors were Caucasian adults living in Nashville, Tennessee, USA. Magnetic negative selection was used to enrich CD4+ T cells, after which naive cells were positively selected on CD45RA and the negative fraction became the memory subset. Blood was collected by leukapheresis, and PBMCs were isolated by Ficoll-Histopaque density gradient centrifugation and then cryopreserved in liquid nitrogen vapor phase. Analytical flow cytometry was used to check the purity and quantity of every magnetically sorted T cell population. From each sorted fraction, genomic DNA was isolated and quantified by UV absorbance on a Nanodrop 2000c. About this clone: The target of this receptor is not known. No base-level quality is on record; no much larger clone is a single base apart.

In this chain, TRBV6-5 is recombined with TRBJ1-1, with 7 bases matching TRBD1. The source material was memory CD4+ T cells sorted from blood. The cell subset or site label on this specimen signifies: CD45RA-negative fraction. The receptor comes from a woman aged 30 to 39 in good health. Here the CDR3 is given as CASRRGQKNTEAFF. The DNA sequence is TGTGCCAGCAGACGGGGACAGAAAAACACTGAAGCTTTCTTT.